Shown below are 18 T cell receptor beta chains from a single sample sequenced in a study of CD8+CD57+ T cells in acquired aplastic anemia. The use of genomic DNA as template underpinned the TCR beta VDJ and CDR3 profiling. TCRdb ran MiXCR on the reads and lists one entry per CDR3 protein. Among some 180,000 distinct CDR3 sequences listed, nearly 50% were seen once. Whoever was chosen for sequencing had shown CD8+CD57+ cell expansion by flow cytometry. The specimen sequenced was sorted CD4+, CD8+, or CD8+CD57+ T cells (not recorded which) from PBMCs. The receptors were sampled from a human donor with aplastic anemia.

J is TRBJ2-7 and V is TRBV10-3; TRBD1 agrees at 9 bases. The V segment lost 3 bases and the J segment 7 bases; nucleotides outside the gene matches: 4. Germline V CDR1 and CDR2: ENHRY, SYGVKD. This CDR3 spans 13 amino acids. CDR3 loop: CAISEQGAVEQYF. In nucleotides, the CDR3 is TGTGCCATCAGTGAACAGGGGGCGGTTGAGCAGTACTTC.

The rearrangement links TRBV5-1 to TRBJ2-1; TRBD2 agrees at 12 bases. Germline CDR1 reads SGHRS; CDR2 reads YFSETQ. With 4 bases clipped from V and 5 bases from J, the junction kept 7 bases outside the gene matches. The CDR3 covers 16 residues. Here the CDR3 reads CASSPGLAGWDNEQFF. The DNA of the CDR3 is TGCGCCAGCAGCCCAGGACTAGCGGGATGGGACAATGAGCAGTTCTTC.

In this sample, this clonotype turned up once. CDR3 nucleotides: TGTGCCAGCAGTCGGGGTCCTAGCGGGAGGAACTACGAGCAGTACTTC. Translating gives CASSRGPSGRNYEQYF. The V and J genes are TRBV6-1 and TRBJ2-7; 11 bases map to TRBD2. The CDR3 contains 16 residues. Germline CDR1 reads MNHNS; CDR2 reads SASEGT. V dropped 5 bases and J dropped 3; count of bases not matched to a gene: 9.

V and J are TRBV2 and TRBJ2-7; possibly TRBD1 for D (6 bases). This CDR3 contains 13 residues. CDR1 and CDR2 (germline): SNHLY, FYNNEI. Trimming cost V 6 bases and J 5 bases, with 14 bases left between them. The CDR3 bases are TGTGCCAGCAGCCACAGGGTCAACCACGAGCAGTACTTC. It translates to CASSHRVNHEQYF. Looking up the rest from reference TRBV2 and TRBJ2-7 gives the full variable domain: EPEVTQTPSHQVTQMGQEVILRCVPISNHLYFYWYRQILGQKVEFLVSFYNNEISEKSEIFDDQFSVERPDGSNFTLKIRSTKLEDSAMYFCASSHRVNHEQYFGPGTRLTVT.

This clonotype was counted at least ten times. The chain couples TRBV25-1 to TRBJ2-3; no firm D call. The CDR3 extends over 13 amino acids. The germline V gene encodes CDR1 MGHDK and CDR2 SYGVNS. Trimming cost V 2 bases and J 0 bases, with 3 bases left between them. The CDR3 reads CASSEPSTDTQYF. The CDR3, as DNA: TGTGCCAGCAGTGAACCTAGCACAGATACGCAGTATTTT.

This clonotype was picked up a small number of times. The chain uses TRBV12-5 and TRBJ1-5, with unresolved D. The CDR3 sequence is 13 residues long. The germline V gene encodes CDR1 LGHNT and CDR2 FRNRAP. The V end was cut by 6 bases, the J end by 7 bases, with 13 bases between. The CDR3: CASGAGGRQPQHF. CDR3 DNA: TGTGCTAGTGGAGCAGGAGGCCGGCAGCCCCAGCATTTT.

This chain links TRBV11-3 with TRBJ1-1, with D tentatively TRBD1 (5 bases). Germline values: CDR1 SGHNT, CDR2 YENEEA. The germline V and J ends were trimmed by 5 bases and 3 bases, with 16 bases remaining between them. There are 15 residues in the CDR3. CDR3 amino acids: CASSAVGVKDTEAFF. DNA of the CDR3: TGTGCCAGCAGCGCCGTAGGGGTGAAGGACACTGAAGCTTTCTTT.

This clonotype was seen more than once but under ten times. Just one base apart from a much larger clone, this may be a read error. The chain carries TRBV29-1 and TRBJ2-3; perhaps TRBD1 as D (6 bases). Trimming took 7 bases from V and 3 from J, leaving 14 bases between them. Germline V gene sequence: CDR1 SQVTM, CDR2 ANQGSEA. The CDR3 totals 13 residues. The CDR3 loop is CSENPTGTDTQYF. CDR3 in DNA: TGCAGCGAGAATCCTACAGGGACAGATACGCAGTATTTT.

At least ten counts were recorded for this clonotype. This rearrangement joins TRBV7-8 to TRBJ2-3; D possibly uses TRBD1 or TRBD2 (5 bases each). From germline, CDR1 is SGHVS and CDR2 FQNEAQ. The V and J ends lost 4 bases and 6 bases respectively, with 14 bases between them. The CDR3 length is 14 residues. CDR3 DNA sequence: TGTGCCAGCAGCTCCGGGACGCGCCAGGATACGCAGTATTTT. Its translation: CASSSGTRQDTQYF.

V usage is TRBV2 and J usage is TRBJ2-3; 13 bases fit TRBD2. Germline trimming cut 4 bases from V and 7 bases from J; bases unmatched to any gene: 14. Germline CDR1 reads SNHLY; CDR2 reads FYNNEI. The CDR3 runs 18 residues. The CDR3 DNA is TGTGCCAGCAGTGGTGGTATAACAGGACTAGCGGGAGCCTATACGCAGTATTTT. Protein product: CASSGGITGLAGAYTQYF.

This clonotype appeared many times. This chain uses TRBV6-1 with TRBJ1-5; D is uncertain. The length of the CDR3 is 14 residues. With 5 bases removed from V and 7 bases from J, the gap between germline ends came to 15 bases. Germline CDR1 reads MNHNS; CDR2 reads SASEGT. As DNA, the CDR3 is TGTGCCAGCAGTACCCTCGACAAGGGACAGCCCCAGCATTTT. Its protein product is CASSTLDKGQPQHF.

Note on this clonotype: One junction end does not reproduce the germline sequence, and a read error may be involved. The CDR3 loop reads CASSQSETGSGCTF. The CDR3 DNA reads as TGTGCCAGCAGCCAATCAGAGACAGGGAGTGGCTGCACCTTC. This chain joins TRBV3-1 and TRBJ1-2; TRBD1 agrees at 7 bases. The V gene's germline CDR1 is LGHDT and CDR2 YNNKEL (reference sequence). The CDR3 loop spans 14 amino acids.

The chain is built from TRBV7-9 and TRBJ2-7; the D is unclear. V gave up 1 base and J gave up 5 bases, with 9 bases separating them. CDR1 and CDR2 from the germline V gene are SEHNR and FQNEAQ (reference sequence). This CDR3 has 13 amino acids. The CDR3 is CASSLVVGHEQYF. CDR3 in DNA: TGTGCCAGCAGCTTAGTAGTTGGGCACGAGCAGTACTTC.

This clonotype is a singleton in its sample. This chain connects TRBV10-1 to TRBJ1-4, with 7 bases that match TRBD1. J lost 7 bases, V lost 0 bases, and 8 bases had no gene match. The germline gives CDR1 WNHNN, CDR2 SYGVQD (reference sequence). The CDR3 covers 16 residues. CDR3: CASSESTGAPSEKLFF. CDR3 bases: TGCGCCAGCAGTGAGTCTACAGGGGCTCCTAGTGAAAAACTGTTTTTT.

This chain connects TRBV6-1 to TRBJ1-6; weak D call: TRBD1 (6 bases). CDR3 length equals 15 residues. The germline gives CDR1 MNHNS, CDR2 SASEGT. V lost 3 bases, J lost 9 bases, and 15 bases lay in between. The CDR3 here is CASSEAVGAASPLHF. CDR3 DNA sequence: TGTGCCAGCAGTGAGGCCGTGGGGGCGGCTTCACCCCTCCACTTT.

This clonotype appeared a single time. The chain links TRBV10-3 to TRBJ1-3, with 8 nucleotides matching TRBD1. Trimming at V came to 6 bases and at J to 0 bases, leaving 7 bases not matched to a gene. This CDR3 has 16 amino acids. Germline V gene lookup returns CDR1 ENHRY and CDR2 SYGVKD. The CDR3: CAIRTGALISGNTIYF. In nucleotides, the CDR3 is TGTGCCATCAGGACAGGGGCGCTGATCTCTGGAAACACCATATATTTT.

In regard to this clonotype: An end of the junction differs from the germline gene, which may be a read error. V usage is TRBV10-2 and J usage is TRBJ1-1; TRBD1 agrees at 9 bases. The CDR3 has 15 amino acids. The germline gives CDR1 WSHSY, CDR2 SAAADI. The chain's CDR3 is CASSPGGTGPTEAFF. CDR3 DNA sequence: TGTGCCAGCAGCCCTGGCGGGACAGGGCCCACTGAAGCTTTCTTT.

On this clonotype itself: Being one base from a much bigger clone, this may be a read error. The chain links TRBV6-1 to TRBJ1-1; D might be TRBD1 (6 bases). The CDR3 is 15 amino acids. Germline loops: CDR1 MNHNS, CDR2 SASEGT. This CDR3 reads CVSSKTDRPPKGAFF. CDR3 in DNA: TGTGTCAGCAGTAAAACGGACAGACCACCAAAGGGAGCTTTCTTT.